This TCR beta chain was documented in a study of memory CD8 T cells in hepatitis C reinfection. Study in general: A couple of donors cleared primary HCV but became chronic after reinfection.

Using immunoSEQ multiplex PCR, the repertoire was profiled, and TCRdb retains in-frame clones only, with some absent. This sample has 35,000 to 50,000 clones; roughly 90% occur once, and the top ten carry around 1.2%. Time point here: peak reinfection, 3 to 8 weeks after reinfection detection. TCR sequencing was done directly ex vivo on sorted cells, without expansion in vitro. The sequence was collected from a man aged 18 to 29 with hepatitis C virus infection. Sequencing input: naive CD8+ T cells sorted from blood.

This CDR3 reads CASSYGRIEAFF. The CDR3 DNA sequence: TGTGCCAGCAGTTACGGCAGGATCGAAGCTTTCTTT. V is TRBV6-5 and J is TRBJ1-1; no reliable D call. Germline V gene sequence: CDR1 MNHEY, CDR2 SVGAGI. V was cut by 2 bases and J by 8 bases, with 9 bases left in between. This CDR3 contains 12 residues.